The 6 T cell receptor beta chains below come from one sample, sequenced in a study of T cells after yellow fever vaccination. TCRdb called the 5' RACE reads again in MiXCR, with one record for every CDR3 protein. Among about 220,000 distinct CDR3 sequences listed, approximately 3% were seen once. The sample here was CD4+ T cells sorted from PBMCs, taken 10 days after the yellow fever booster vaccination. Receptor source: a man in his late teens or twenties who received the YFV17D yellow fever vaccine.

A few counts support this clonotype. The rearrangement links TRBV5-4 to TRBJ1-6, with D possibly being TRBD1 (6 bases). The CDR3 runs to 14 residues. Germline CDR1 is SGHNT and CDR2 is YYREEE (reference sequence). Deletions cut 4 bases from V and 6 bases from J, with 11 bases between. CDR3 amino acids: CASSLTGPNSPLHF. Here the CDR3 DNA reads TGTGCCAGCAGCCTGACAGGTCCTAATTCACCCCTCCACTTT.

The V gene is TRBV9, the J gene TRBJ1-4; 7 nucleotides match TRBD1. CDR1 and CDR2 (germline): SGDLS, YYNGEE. This CDR3 is built from 16 residues. V gave up 5 bases and J gave up 6 bases; unmatched junction bases: 13. DNA for the CDR3: TGTGCCAGCAGTGTAACTGGGGACAGAGAGTATGAAAAACTGTTTTTT. Translation gives CASSVTGDREYEKLFF.

This chain uses TRBV20-1 with TRBJ1-2, with 7 positions matching TRBD1. Germline assignment: CDR1 DFQATT and CDR2 SNEGSKA (reference sequence). The V gene end was trimmed by 0 bases and the J gene end by 4 bases; junction bases not matched to a gene: 11. The CDR3 is made up of 16 amino acids. In DNA, the CDR3 is TGCAGTGCTAGAGATATCACAGGGGAGAGGGGCTATGGCTACACCTTC. Encoded protein: CSARDITGERGYGYTF.

This clonotype was picked up a small number of times. The rearrangement joins TRBV20-1 to TRBJ1-1; TRBD1 is a possible D gene (6 bases). This CDR3 spans 14 amino acids. Trimming pared 5 bases from V and 5 bases from J, leaving 18 bases between. Germline V CDR1 and CDR2: DFQATT, SNEGSKA (reference sequence). CDR3 sequence: CSAPRGGGWTEAFF. Written as DNA, the CDR3 is TGCAGTGCTCCGCGGGGAGGGGGATGGACTGAAGCTTTCTTT.

This clonotype has ten or more counts. The chain recombines TRBV4-1 with TRBJ2-5; D is perhaps TRBD2 (6 bases). In germline, CDR1 is MGHRA, CDR2 YSYEKL. The CDR3 loop spans 18 amino acids. Deletions cut 1 base from V and 0 bases from J, with 18 bases between. The CDR3 DNA sequence: TGCGCCAGCAGCCAAGTAGGGATCCAGCGGGCGAACCAAGAGACCCAGTACTTC. Translation: CASSQVGIQRANQETQYF.

There are many counts of this clonotype. The V and J genes are TRBV7-9 and TRBJ1-1; no clear D. The CDR3 has 14 amino acids. Trimming removed 4 bases at V and 1 base at J, with 10 bases between. The germline V gene has CDR1 SEHNR and CDR2 FQNEAQ (reference sequence). CDR3 sequence reads: CASSSYPGNTEAFF. Here the CDR3 DNA reads TGTGCCAGCAGCTCCTATCCCGGGAACACTGAAGCTTTCTTT. Looking up the rest from reference TRBV7-9 and TRBJ1-1 gives the full variable domain: DTGVSQNPRHKITKRGQNVTFRCDPISEHNRLYWYRQTLGQGPEFLTYFQNEAQLEKSRLLSDRFSAERPKGSFSTLEIQRTEQGDSAMYLCASSSYPGNTEAFFGQGTRLTVV.